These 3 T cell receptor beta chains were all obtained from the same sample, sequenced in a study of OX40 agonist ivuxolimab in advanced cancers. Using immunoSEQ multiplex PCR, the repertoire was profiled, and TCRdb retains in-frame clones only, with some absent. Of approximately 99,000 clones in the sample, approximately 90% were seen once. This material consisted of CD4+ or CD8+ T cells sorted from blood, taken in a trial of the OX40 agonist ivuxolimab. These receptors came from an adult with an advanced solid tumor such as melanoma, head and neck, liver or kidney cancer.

CDR3 coding DNA: TGTGCCAGCAGCCAACTCGACAGTTCTTACGAGCAGTACTTC. This sequence encodes CASSQLDSSYEQYF. The chain employs TRBV14 and TRBJ2-7; maybe TRBD1 (5 bases). V was shortened by 2 bases and J by 4 bases, with 12 bases between the two germline ends. Germline V lookup: CDR1 SGHDN, CDR2 FVKESK. The CDR3 contains 14 residues.

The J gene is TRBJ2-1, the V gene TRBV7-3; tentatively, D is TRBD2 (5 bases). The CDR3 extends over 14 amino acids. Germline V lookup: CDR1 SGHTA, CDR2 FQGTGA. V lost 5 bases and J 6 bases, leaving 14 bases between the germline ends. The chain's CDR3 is CASSPGIQGNEQFF. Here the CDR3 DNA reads TGTGCCAGCAGCCCCGGGATCCAAGGCAATGAGCAGTTCTTC.

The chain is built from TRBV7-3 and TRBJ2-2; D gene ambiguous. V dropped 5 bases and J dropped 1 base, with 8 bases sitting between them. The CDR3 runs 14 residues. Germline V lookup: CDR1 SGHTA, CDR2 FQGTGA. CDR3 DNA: TGTGCCAGCAGCCGTTCAGGGAACACCGGGGAGCTGTTTTTT. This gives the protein CASSRSGNTGELFF.